A selection of T cell receptor beta chains follows, all from one sample in a study of blood T cell repertoires in COVID-19. Data came from immunoSEQ multiplex PCR; TCRdb stores just in-frame clones and leaves some out. The table shows more than 300,000 clones, with approximately 88% occurring only once. Sequencing used peripheral blood. The receptors derive from a woman aged 25-40 years with COVID-19, enrolled during active disease. Both conserved end residues are part of each CDR3. Each record gives: D gene, V gene, J gene, CDR3 protein. D genes are given only for firm matches.

D: TRBD1
V: TRBV25-1
J: TRBJ1-5
CDR3: CASSPGGQGWLQPQHF

D: -
V: TRBV7-9
J: TRBJ1-3
CDR3: CASSPLIQFSGNTIYF

D: -
V: TRBV2
J: TRBJ1-3
CDR3: CASSADSSGNTIYF

D: TRBD2
V: TRBV9
J: TRBJ2-7
CDR3: CASSVAVAGLDEQYF

D: -
V: TRBV3-1/TRBV3-2
J: TRBJ1-2
CDR3: CASSAGNYGYTF

D: -
V: TRBV5-6
J: TRBJ1-1
CDR3: CASSSQGENTEAFF

D: -
V: TRBV14
J: TRBJ1-2
CDR3: CASSQNPRTAFYGYTF

D: TRBD1
V: TRBV5-4
J: TRBJ1-2
CDR3: CASSSGQNYGYTF

D: -
V: TRBV7-6
J: TRBJ2-7
CDR3: CASSPRVKGQLYEQYF

D: -
V: TRBV12-5
J: TRBJ1-4
CDR3: CASAQKGLATNEKLFF

D: -
V: TRBV6-5
J: TRBJ2-2
CDR3: CASRVRGMNTGELFF

D: TRBD1
V: TRBV2
J: TRBJ2-2
CDR3: CASSSGGNTGELFF

D: -
V: TRBV11-2
J: TRBJ1-2
CDR3: CASSPAGSTKLRGGYTF

D: TRBD1
V: TRBV5-1
J: TRBJ2-5
CDR3: CASSSRPRQGRRETQYF

D: TRBD2
V: TRBV7-8
J: TRBJ2-2
CDR3: CASSLLAGANTGELFF

D: -
V: TRBV19
J: TRBJ1-5
CDR3: CASTMGGGRADQPQHF

D: -
V: TRBV11-3
J: TRBJ2-7
CDR3: CASTLSPRDEQYF

D: -
V: TRBV3-1/TRBV3-2
J: TRBJ1-6
CDR3: CASSQGALPSPLHF

D: TRBD2
V: TRBV20-1
J: TRBJ2-5
CDR3: CSASRFGLAEVSGGETQYF

D: TRBD1
V: TRBV7-2
J: TRBJ2-5
CDR3: CASSFLQGAETQYF

D: -
V: TRBV7-2
J: TRBJ1-2
CDR3: CASSLLQEVYGYTF

D: -
V: TRBV10-3
J: TRBJ1-2
CDR3: CAISERPAGLVEYGYTF

D: TRBD2
V: TRBV5-1
J: TRBJ2-1
CDR3: CASSYTGTRPYNEQFF

D: TRBD1
V: TRBV15
J: TRBJ1-4
CDR3: CATNNGQGWEKLFF

D: -
V: TRBV7-6
J: TRBJ2-1
CDR3: CASSGTRGDSYNEQFF

D: TRBD1
V: TRBV28
J: TRBJ2-4
CDR3: CASSRQGGAKNIQYF

D: TRBD1
V: TRBV28
J: TRBJ1-1
CDR3: CASTVDRVFSEAFF

D: -
V: TRBV9
J: TRBJ2-3
CDR3: CASSVGGASTDTQYF

D: TRBD2
V: TRBV5-6
J: TRBJ2-3
CDR3: CASSLRTGTSIDTQYF

D: -
V: TRBV7-9
J: TRBJ1-5
CDR3: CASSGGQTSGSNQPQHF

D: TRBD2
V: TRBV4-1
J: TRBJ2-2
CDR3: CASSLKGTRGGVTGELFF

D: -
V: TRBV7-6
J: TRBJ2-5
CDR3: CASSLAHQAGGETQYF

D: TRBD1
V: TRBV9
J: TRBJ2-5
CDR3: CASSVGTGGQETQYF

D: TRBD2
V: TRBV11-2
J: TRBJ2-1
CDR3: CASSFIGLAGGHGVFF

D: -
V: TRBV29-1
J: TRBJ2-4
CDR3: CSVDIATDIQYF

D: -
V: TRBV7-9
J: TRBJ2-2
CDR3: CASSDQVNRANTGELFF

D: TRBD1
V: TRBV30
J: TRBJ1-2
CDR3: CAWSVSRDRGLYGYTF

D: TRBD2
V: TRBV4-2
J: TRBJ2-3
CDR3: CASSQGTSGGAGDTQYF

D: TRBD1
V: TRBV5-4
J: TRBJ2-5
CDR3: CASSHQGAVVETQYF

D: TRBD1
V: TRBV7-2
J: TRBJ1-2
CDR3: CASSLAAGGYGYTF

D: -
V: TRBV5-4
J: TRBJ1-2
CDR3: CASSADPGVLYGYTF

D: -
V: TRBV6-2/TRBV6-3
J: TRBJ1-1
CDR3: CASSYRGYTEAFF

D: TRBD1
V: TRBV19
J: TRBJ1-2
CDR3: CASSRTTGSSNYGYTF

D: TRBD2
V: TRBV9
J: TRBJ2-1
CDR3: CASSPSGAYNEQFF

D: -
V: TRBV9
J: TRBJ1-1
CDR3: CASSRTLNTEAFF

D: -
V: TRBV6-2/TRBV6-3
J: TRBJ1-5
CDR3: CASSYSVGEAQPQHF

D: -
V: TRBV10-3
J: TRBJ1-5
CDR3: CAISESPSGSLASNQPQHF

D: -
V: TRBV11-3
J: TRBJ2-7
CDR3: CASSSRGYEQYF

D: TRBD1
V: TRBV5-5
J: TRBJ1-1
CDR3: CASSIRDRGYKAFF

D: TRBD1
V: TRBV5-1
J: TRBJ1-1
CDR3: CASSWDRNTEAFF

D: TRBD1
V: TRBV18
J: TRBJ2-7
CDR3: CASRQGVSSEQYF

D: -
V: TRBV13
J: TRBJ2-1
CDR3: CASSLSSSYNEQFF

D: -
V: TRBV18
J: TRBJ1-5
CDR3: CASSIQVQANQPQHF

D: TRBD1
V: TRBV7-2
J: TRBJ1-2
CDR3: CASSGTGRYGYTF

D: TRBD2
V: TRBV7-2
J: TRBJ2-2
CDR3: CASSFNSGGPRF

D: TRBD2
V: TRBV12-5
J: TRBJ2-1
CDR3: CASGWEGYNEQFF

D: -
V: TRBV28
J: TRBJ1-4
CDR3: CASSFPGHFATNEKLFF

D: -
V: TRBV9
J: TRBJ1-2
CDR3: CASSVTGYGYTF